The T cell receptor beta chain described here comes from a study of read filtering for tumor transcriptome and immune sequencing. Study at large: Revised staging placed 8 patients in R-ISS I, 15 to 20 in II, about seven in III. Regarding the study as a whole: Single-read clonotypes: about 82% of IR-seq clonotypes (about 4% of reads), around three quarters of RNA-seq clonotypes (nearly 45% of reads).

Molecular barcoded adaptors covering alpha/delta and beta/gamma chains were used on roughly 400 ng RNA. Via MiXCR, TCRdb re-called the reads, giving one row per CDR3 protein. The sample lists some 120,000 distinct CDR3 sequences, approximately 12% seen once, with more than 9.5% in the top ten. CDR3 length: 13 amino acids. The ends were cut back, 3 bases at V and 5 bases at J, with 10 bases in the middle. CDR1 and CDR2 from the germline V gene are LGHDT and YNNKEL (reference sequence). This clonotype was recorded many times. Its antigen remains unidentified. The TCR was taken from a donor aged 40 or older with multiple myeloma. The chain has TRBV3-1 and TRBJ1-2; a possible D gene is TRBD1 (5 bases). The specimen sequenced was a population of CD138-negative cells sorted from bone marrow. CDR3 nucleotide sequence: TGTGCCAGCAGCCAGGGGGACGGTTATGGCTACACCTTC. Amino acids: CASSQGDGYGYTF.